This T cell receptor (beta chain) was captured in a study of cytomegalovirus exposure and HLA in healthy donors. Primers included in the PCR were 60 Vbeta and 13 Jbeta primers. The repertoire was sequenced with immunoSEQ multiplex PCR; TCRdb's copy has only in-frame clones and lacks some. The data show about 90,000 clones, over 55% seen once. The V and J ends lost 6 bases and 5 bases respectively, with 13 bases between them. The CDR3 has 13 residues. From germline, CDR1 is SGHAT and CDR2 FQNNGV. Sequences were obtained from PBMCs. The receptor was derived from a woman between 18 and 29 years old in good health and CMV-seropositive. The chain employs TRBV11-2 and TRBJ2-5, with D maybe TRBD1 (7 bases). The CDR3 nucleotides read TGTGCCAGCAGGGAACAGGGGAGGGAGACCCAGTACTTC. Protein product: CASREQGRETQYF. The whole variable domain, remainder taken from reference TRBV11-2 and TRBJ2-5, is EAGVAQSPRYKIIEKRQSVAFWCNPISGHATLYWYQQILGQGPKLLIQFQNNGVVDDSQLPKDRFSAERLKGVDSTLKIQPAKLEDSAVYLCASREQGRETQYFGPGTRLLVL.